A selection of T cell receptor beta chains follows, all from one sample in a study of identical twins. TCRdb used MiXCR to reprocess the 5' RACE reads, holding one entry per CDR3 protein. The sample has 450,000 or so distinct CDR3 sequences, approximately 15% seen once; the top ten hold about 0.54%. These records were also assigned to another study, of yellow fever vaccine responses in identical twins.

Sequenced input: CD4+ T cells sorted from blood. The origin of the receptors is a woman between 18 and 29 years old in good health. Each CDR3 is given with its conserved first and last residue. The D gene is left open where the match is weak. The size field is filled for only some rows; it gives once, few, many or a size class.

V gene	J gene	clone size	D gene	CDR3 DNA	CDR3 protein
TRBV20-1	TRBJ2-2	.	.	TGCAGTGCTAGAACCATGAGCACCGGGGAGCTGTTTTTT	CSARTMSTGELFF
TRBV20-1	TRBJ2-7	.	.	TGCAGTGCTAGAGCGCAGGGCCCTTCTTACGAGCAGTACTTC	CSARAQGPSYEQYF
TRBV29-1	TRBJ2-1	.	.	TGCAGCAGAAGGGGCCCTAGTGGCAATGAGCAGTTCTTC	CSRRGPSGNEQFF
TRBV5-1	TRBJ1-1	.	.	TGCGCCAGCAGCTTGGTAGGGTTGGCTGGAACTGAAGCTTTCTTT	CASSLVGLAGTEAFF
TRBV28	TRBJ2-3	.	TRBD2	TGTGCCAGCAGTTTATGGTCTAGCGGGGGCGATACGCAGTATTTT	CASSLWSSGGDTQYF
TRBV28	TRBJ2-7	.	.	TGTGCCAGCAGTAGCCCGGGCCAGAAGTGGACCTACGAGCAGTACTTC	CASSSPGQKWTYEQYF
TRBV20-1	TRBJ1-1	few	.	TGCAGTGGAAGGATCAGGGCCCCAGGAGCTGAAGCTTTCTTT	CSGRIRAPGAEAFF
TRBV4-3	TRBJ2-5	many	.	TGCGCCAGCAGCCAAGATGTGACTCCTCGCCAAGAGACCCAGTACTTC	CASSQDVTPRQETQYF
TRBV7-2	TRBJ2-7	.	.	TGTGCCAGCAGCTTAGGTTGGACCTCCTACGAGCAGTACTTC	CASSLGWTSYEQYF
TRBV6-2/TRBV6-3	TRBJ2-1	few	.	TGTGCCAGCAGTTACTCAGTGGCGAATAGGGATGAGCAGTTCTTC	CASSYSVANRDEQFF
TRBV3-1	TRBJ2-1	.	TRBD1	TGTGCCAGCAGCCACGGGCTCAGACAGGGATCGAATGAGCAGTTCTTC	CASSHGLRQGSNEQFF
TRBV6-5	TRBJ2-2	.	.	TGTGCCAGCAGTTACGGGTTCGCGAACACCGGGGAGCTGTTTTTT	CASSYGFANTGELFF
TRBV7-6	TRBJ2-5	few	TRBD2	TGTGCCAGCAGCACTAGAGCGGGAGGGTCGGAGACCCAGTACTTC	CASSTRAGGSETQYF
TRBV4-2	TRBJ2-1	.	.	TGTGCCAGCAGCCAGGAAGGGGGGAATGAGCAGTTCTTC	CASSQEGGNEQFF
TRBV7-9	TRBJ2-2	many	.	TGTGCCGGCGGGGAGCTGTTTTTT	CAGGELFF
TRBV5-6	TRBJ2-5	many	.	TGTGCCAGCAGCGCTGGGACTTTCCAAGAGACCCAGTACTTC	CASSAGTFQETQYF
TRBV5-6	TRBJ2-7	.	TRBD2	TGTGCCAGCAGCTTGGTTCTAGCGGACCTCTACGAGCAGTACTTC	CASSLVLADLYEQYF
TRBV12-3/TRBV12-4	TRBJ2-2	.	.	TGTGCCAGCAGTTTAGTTCTAGGTCTTCTCGGGACCACCGGGGAGCTGTTTTTT	CASSLVLGLLGTTGELFF
TRBV5-1	TRBJ2-7	many	.	TGCGCCAGCAGCTTAGGACAGTACGAGCAGTACTTC	CASSLGQYEQYF
TRBV6-1	TRBJ2-7	.	TRBD2	TGTGCCAGCAGGCCCGCGGGGAGGGACGAGCAGTACTTC	CASRPAGRDEQYF
TRBV29-1	TRBJ1-1	many	.	TGCAGCGTTGTGCCCAGTCATGAAGCTTTCTTT	CSVVPSHEAFF
TRBV7-9	TRBJ2-1	few	TRBD2	TGTGCCAGCAGCCCACTAGCGGGAGATCGTGAGCAGTTCTTC	CASSPLAGDREQFF
TRBV14	TRBJ2-1	many	.	TGTGCCAGCAGCCAAACGAGCAATGAGCAGTTCTTC	CASSQTSNEQFF
TRBV10-3	TRBJ2-5	few	.	TGTGCCATCAGCAATTACCGGGCTCAGTACCAAGAGACCCAGTACTTC	CAISNYRAQYQETQYF
TRBV4-2	TRBJ1-5	.	.	TGTGCCAGCAGCCAAGAGGCCACTCTAGGGGGAGATCAGCCCCAGCATTTT	CASSQEATLGGDQPQHF
TRBV20-1	TRBJ1-4	many	.	TGCAGTGCTCGGGCTGGGGCAACTAATGAAAAACTGTTTTTT	CSARAGATNEKLFF
TRBV2	TRBJ2-1	few	.	TGTGCCAGCAGCCCGGAGGGGACTCTTTACAATGAGCAGTTCTTC	CASSPEGTLYNEQFF
TRBV5-5	TRBJ2-3	few	.	TGTGCCAGCAGCCCGGAGCCCCATACGCAGTATTTT	CASSPEPHTQYF
TRBV7-9	TRBJ2-1	few	.	TGTGCCAGCAGCTTAGATTGGGGATCCTACAATGAGCAGTTCTTC	CASSLDWGSYNEQFF
TRBV12-3/TRBV12-4	TRBJ2-4	.	TRBD2	TGTGCCAGCAGTCCCCCTCGCAGCGGGGGGCTCCAAAACATTCAGTACTTC	CASSPPRSGGLQNIQYF
TRBV20-1	TRBJ2-3	.	.	TGCAGTGCACCCGCGGCGCGCACAGATACGCAGTATTTT	CSAPAARTDTQYF
TRBV19	TRBJ2-2	.	.	TGTGCCAGTACTATCTTATTGGAGTCCGGGGAGCTGTTTTTT	CASTILLESGELFF
TRBV3-1	TRBJ2-7	few	.	TGTGCCAGCAGCTACGCACAGGGTGGCGAGCAGTACTTC	CASSYAQGGEQYF